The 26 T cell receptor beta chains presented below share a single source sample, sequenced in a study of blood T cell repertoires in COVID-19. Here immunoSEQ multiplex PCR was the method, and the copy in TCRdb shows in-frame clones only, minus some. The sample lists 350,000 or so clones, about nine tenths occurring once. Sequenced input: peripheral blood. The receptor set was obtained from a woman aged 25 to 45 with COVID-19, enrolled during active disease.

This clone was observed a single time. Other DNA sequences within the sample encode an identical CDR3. The CDR3 spells CASSGGSGELFF. The CDR3 nucleotides are TGTGCCAGCAGCGGAGGCAGCGGGGAGCTGTTTTTT. This chain connects TRBV9 to TRBJ2-2; no reliable D call. This CDR3 has 12 residues. Germline V gene lookup returns CDR1 SGDLS and CDR2 YYNGEE. V was pared by 3 bases and J by 7 bases, with 7 bases between.

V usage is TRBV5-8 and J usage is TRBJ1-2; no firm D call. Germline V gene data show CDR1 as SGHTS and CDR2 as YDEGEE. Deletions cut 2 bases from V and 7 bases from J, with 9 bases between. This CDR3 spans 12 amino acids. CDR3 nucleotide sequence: TGTGCCAGCAGCTTAAACAGTTTTGGCTACACCTTC. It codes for CASSLNSFGYTF.

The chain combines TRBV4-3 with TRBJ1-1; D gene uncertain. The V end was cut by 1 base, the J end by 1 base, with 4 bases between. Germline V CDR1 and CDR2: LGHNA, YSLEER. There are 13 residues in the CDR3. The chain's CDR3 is CASSQVWNTEAFF. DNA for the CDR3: TGCGCCAGCAGCCAAGTATGGAACACTGAAGCTTTCTTT.

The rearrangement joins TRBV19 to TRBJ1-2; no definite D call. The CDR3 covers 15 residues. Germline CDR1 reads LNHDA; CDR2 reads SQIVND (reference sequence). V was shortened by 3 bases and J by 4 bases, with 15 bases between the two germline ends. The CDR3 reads CASSIFANSGYGYTF. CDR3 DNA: TGTGCCAGTAGTATTTTCGCTAACTCGGGCTATGGCTACACCTTC.

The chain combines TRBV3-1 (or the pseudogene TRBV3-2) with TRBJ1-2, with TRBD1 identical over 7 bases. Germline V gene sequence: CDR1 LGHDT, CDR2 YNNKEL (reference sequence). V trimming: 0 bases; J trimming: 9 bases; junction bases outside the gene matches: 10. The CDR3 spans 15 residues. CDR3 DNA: TGTGCCAGCAGCCAAGAGCTTGGGCAGGGGGACAGCTACACCTTC. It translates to CASSQELGQGDSYTF.

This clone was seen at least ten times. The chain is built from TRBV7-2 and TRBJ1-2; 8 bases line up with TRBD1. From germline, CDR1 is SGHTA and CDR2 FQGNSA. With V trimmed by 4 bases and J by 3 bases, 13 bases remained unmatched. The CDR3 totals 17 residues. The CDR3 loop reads CASSSLAGTGKDYGYTF. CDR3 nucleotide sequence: TGTGCCAGCAGCTCCCTCGCCGGGACAGGAAAAGACTATGGCTACACCTTC.

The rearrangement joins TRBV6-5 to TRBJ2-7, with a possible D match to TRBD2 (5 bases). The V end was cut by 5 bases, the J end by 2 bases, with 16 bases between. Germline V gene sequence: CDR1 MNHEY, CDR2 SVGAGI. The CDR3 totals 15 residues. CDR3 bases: TGTGCCAGCAGTCCCCGGGAACAGATTCCCTACGAGCAGTACTTC. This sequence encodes CASSPREQIPYEQYF.

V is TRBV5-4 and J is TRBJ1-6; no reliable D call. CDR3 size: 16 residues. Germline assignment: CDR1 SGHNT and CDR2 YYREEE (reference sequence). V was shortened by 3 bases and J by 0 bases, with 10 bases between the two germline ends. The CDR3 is CASSSEGSSYNSPLHF. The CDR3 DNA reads TGTGCCAGCAGCTCTGAAGGGAGCTCCTATAATTCACCCCTCCACTTT.

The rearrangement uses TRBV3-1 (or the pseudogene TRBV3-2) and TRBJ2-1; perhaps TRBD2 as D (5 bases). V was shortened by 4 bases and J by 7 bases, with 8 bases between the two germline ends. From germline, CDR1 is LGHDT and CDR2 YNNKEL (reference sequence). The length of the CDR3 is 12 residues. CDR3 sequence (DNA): TGTGCCAGCAGCCTACGGAGGAATGAGCAGTTCTTC. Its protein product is CASSLRRNEQFF.

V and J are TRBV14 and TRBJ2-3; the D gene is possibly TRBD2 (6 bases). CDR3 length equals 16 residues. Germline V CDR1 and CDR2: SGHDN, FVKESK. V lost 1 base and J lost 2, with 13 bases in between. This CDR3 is CASSQVPGRDTDTQYF. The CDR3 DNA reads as TGTGCCAGCAGCCAAGTGCCGGGGCGGGACACAGATACGCAGTATTTT.

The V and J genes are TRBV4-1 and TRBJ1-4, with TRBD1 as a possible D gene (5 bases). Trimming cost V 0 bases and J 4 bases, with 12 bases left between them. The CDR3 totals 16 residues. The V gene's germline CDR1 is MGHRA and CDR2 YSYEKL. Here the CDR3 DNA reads TGCGCCAGCAGCCAAGATTTTACAGGCTTTAATGAAAAACTGTTTTTT. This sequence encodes CASSQDFTGFNEKLFF.

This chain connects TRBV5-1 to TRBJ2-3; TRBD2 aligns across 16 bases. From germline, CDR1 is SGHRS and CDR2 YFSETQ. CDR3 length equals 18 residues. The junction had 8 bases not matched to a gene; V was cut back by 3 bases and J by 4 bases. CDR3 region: CASSSGLAGGPSADTQYF. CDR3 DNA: TGCGCCAGCAGCTCGGGACTAGCGGGGGGGCCGTCCGCAGATACGCAGTATTTT.

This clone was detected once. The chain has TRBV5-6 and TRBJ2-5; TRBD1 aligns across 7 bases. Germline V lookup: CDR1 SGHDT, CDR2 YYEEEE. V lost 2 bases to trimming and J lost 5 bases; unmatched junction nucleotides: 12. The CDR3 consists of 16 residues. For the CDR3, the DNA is TGTGCCAGCAGCTTCTCCTCAGGGGGAATGCGGGAGACCCAGTACTTC. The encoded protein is CASSFSSGGMRETQYF. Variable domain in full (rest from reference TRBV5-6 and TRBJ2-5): DAGVTQSPTHLIKTRGQQVTLRCSPKSGHDTVSWYQQALGQGPQFIFQYYEEEERQRGNFPDRFSGHQFPNYSSELNVNALLLGDSALYLCASSFSSGGMRETQYFGPGTRLLVL.

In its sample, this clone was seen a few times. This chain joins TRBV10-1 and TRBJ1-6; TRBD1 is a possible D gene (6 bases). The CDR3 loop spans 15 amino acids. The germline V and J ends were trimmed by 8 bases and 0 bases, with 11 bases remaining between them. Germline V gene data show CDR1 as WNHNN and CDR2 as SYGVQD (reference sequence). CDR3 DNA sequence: TGCGCCAGCCCCCAGGGGAGCTCCTATAATTCACCCCTCCACTTT. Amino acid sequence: CASPQGSSYNSPLHF.

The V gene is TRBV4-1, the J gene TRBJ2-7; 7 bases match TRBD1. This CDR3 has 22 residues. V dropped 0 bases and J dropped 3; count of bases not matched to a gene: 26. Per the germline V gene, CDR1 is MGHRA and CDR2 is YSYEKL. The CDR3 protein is CASSQDSGAQGDPELNYYEQYV. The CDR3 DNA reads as TGCGCCAGCAGCCAAGATTCTGGGGCCCAGGGGGACCCTGAATTAAACTACTACGAGCAGTACGTC.

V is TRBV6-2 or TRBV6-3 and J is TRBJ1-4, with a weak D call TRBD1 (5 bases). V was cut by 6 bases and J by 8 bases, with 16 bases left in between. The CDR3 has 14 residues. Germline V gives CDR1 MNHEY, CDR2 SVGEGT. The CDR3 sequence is CASSPGTLREKLFF. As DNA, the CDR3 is TGTGCCAGCAGCCCCGGGACTCTGAGGGAAAAACTGTTTTTT.

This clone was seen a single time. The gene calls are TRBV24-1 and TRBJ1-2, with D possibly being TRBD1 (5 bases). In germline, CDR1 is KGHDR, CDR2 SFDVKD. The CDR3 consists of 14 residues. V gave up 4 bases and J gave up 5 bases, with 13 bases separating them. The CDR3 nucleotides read TGTGCCACCAGTGACCCGGATAAGGGGTATGGCTACACCTTC. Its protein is CATSDPDKGYGYTF.

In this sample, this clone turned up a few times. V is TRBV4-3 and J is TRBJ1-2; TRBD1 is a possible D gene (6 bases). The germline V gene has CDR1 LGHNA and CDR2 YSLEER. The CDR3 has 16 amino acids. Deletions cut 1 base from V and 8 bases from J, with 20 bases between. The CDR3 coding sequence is TGCGCCAGCAGCCAAGTCGTCTCGGGGGGCGCAGGGGGCTACACCTTC. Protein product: CASSQVVSGGAGGYTF.

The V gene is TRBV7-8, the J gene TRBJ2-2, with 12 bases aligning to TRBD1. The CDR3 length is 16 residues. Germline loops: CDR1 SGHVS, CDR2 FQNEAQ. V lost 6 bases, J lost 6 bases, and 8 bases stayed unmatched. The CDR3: CASSIFGTGGPGELFF. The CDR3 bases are TGTGCCAGCAGTATCTTTGGGACAGGGGGCCCCGGGGAGCTGTTTTTT.

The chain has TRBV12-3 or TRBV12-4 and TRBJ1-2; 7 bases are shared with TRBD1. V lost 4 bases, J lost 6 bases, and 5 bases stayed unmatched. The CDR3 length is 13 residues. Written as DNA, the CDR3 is TGTGCCAGCAGTTACAACAGGGGTGATGGCTACACCTTC. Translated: CASSYNRGDGYTF.

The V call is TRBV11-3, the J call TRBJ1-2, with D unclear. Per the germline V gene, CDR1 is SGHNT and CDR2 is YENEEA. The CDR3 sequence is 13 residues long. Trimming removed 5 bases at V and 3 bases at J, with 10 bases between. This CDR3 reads CASSPGEYYGYTF. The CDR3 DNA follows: TGTGCCAGCAGCCCCGGAGAGTACTATGGCTACACCTTC.

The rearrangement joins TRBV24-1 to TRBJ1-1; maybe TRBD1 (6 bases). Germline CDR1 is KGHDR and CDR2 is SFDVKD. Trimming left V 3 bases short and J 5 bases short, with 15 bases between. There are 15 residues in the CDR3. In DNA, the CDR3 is TGTGCCACCAGTGATATACAGGGACCCCTTACTGAAGCTTTCTTT. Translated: CATSDIQGPLTEAFF.

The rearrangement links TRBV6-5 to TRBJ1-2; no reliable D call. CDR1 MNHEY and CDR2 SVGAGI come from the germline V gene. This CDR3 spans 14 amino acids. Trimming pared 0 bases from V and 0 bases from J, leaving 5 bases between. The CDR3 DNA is TGTGCCAGCAGTTACTCCTCCGCTAACTATGGCTACACCTTC. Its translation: CASSYSSANYGYTF.

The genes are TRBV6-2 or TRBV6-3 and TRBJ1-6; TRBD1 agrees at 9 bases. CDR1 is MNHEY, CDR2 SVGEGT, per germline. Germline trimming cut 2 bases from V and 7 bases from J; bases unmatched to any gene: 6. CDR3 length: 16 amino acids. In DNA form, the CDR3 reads TGTGCCAGCAGTTACCCGGGACAGGGAGGGAATTCACCCCTCCACTTT. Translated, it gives CASSYPGQGGNSPLHF.

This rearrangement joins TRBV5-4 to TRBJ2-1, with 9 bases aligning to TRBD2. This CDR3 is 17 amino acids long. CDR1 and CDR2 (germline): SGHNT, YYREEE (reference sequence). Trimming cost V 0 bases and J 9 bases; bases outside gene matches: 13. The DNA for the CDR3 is TGTGCCAGCAGCTTGGCTGCGCGGGGGGGCTATCAGAGTGAGCAGTTCTTC. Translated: CASSLAARGGYQSEQFF.

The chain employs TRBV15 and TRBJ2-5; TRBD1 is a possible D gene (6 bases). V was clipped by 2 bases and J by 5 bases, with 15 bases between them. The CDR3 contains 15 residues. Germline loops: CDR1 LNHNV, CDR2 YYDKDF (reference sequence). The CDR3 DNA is TGTGCCACCAGCAGAAATTACAGGGTTCTGGAGACCCAGTACTTC. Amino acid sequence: CATSRNYRVLETQYF.